This T cell receptor (beta chain) was sequenced in a study of cytomegalovirus exposure and HLA in healthy donors. Study-wide points: Some TCR beta chains (more than 150 of them) were listed as cytomegalovirus-associated. Testing in vitro showed a few CMV-associated chains specific for CMV antigens. Rarity marked most TCR sequences, yet some public TCRs occurred in many donors.

With 4 bases removed from V and 2 bases from J, the gap between germline ends came to 15 bases. The germline V gene encodes CDR1 SNHLY and CDR2 FYNNEI. The CDR3 totals 15 residues. Comment on this clone: Its antigen remains unidentified.

Method: immunoSEQ multiplex PCR; TCRdb's copy keeps in-frame clones and lacks some. The sample contains fewer than 200,000 clones, 65% to 90% of which appear only once. The sample taken for sequencing was PBMCs. The clonotype originates from a woman between 18 and 29 years old in good health and CMV-seronegative. V and J are TRBV2 and TRBJ2-7; D might be TRBD1 (5 bases). This chain's CDR3 is CASSVGAGATYEQYF. CDR3 DNA sequence: TGTGCCAGCAGTGTAGGGGCAGGAGCTACCTACGAGCAGTACTTC. Together with reference TRBV2 and TRBJ2-7, the CDR3 gives the full variable domain: EPEVTQTPSHQVTQMGQEVILRCVPISNHLYFYWYRQILGQKVEFLVSFYNNEISEKSEIFDDQFSVERPDGSNFTLKIRSTKLEDSAMYFCASSVGAGATYEQYFGPGTRLTVT.